The clone carrying this T cell receptor beta chain occurred many times. Template-switch 5'RACE cDNA synthesis added a 10-nucleotide unique molecular identifier. From the 5' RACE reads, TCRdb called clonotypes with MiXCR, one entry per CDR3 protein. The sample includes 40,000 or so distinct CDR3 sequences, 4.8% of them seen just once. This sample stems from a study of neurological immune-mediated disorders. This clonotype was sampled from a man aged 18 to 29 in good health. Sequencing was carried out using CD4+ T cells from blood.

In nucleotides, the CDR3 is TGCAGTGCTAAGACCATTACAGGGAATAATTCACCCCTCCACTTT. Translated: CSAKTITGNNSPLHF. The V call is TRBV20-1, the J call TRBJ1-6; possible D gene TRBD1, 6 bases. Germline V gene data show CDR1 as DFQATT and CDR2 as SNEGSKA (reference sequence). The length of the CDR3 is 15 residues. V gave up 4 bases and J gave up 5 bases, with 15 bases separating them.